The 17 T cell receptor beta chains given below trace back to one sample, sequenced in a study of blood T cell repertoires in COVID-19. Sequencing used immunoSEQ multiplex PCR; TCRdb keeps in-frame clones, though not all of them. The repertoire consists of over 120,000 clones, with 84% occurring once and the leading ten covering over 35%. The sample consisted of peripheral blood. These receptor sequences come from a human donor in a cohort sampled during active COVID-19.

The chain uses TRBV5-6 and TRBJ1-4, with 7 bases fitting TRBD1. Trimming took 1 base from V and 3 from J; bases not matched to a gene: 3. Germline V gene data show CDR1 as SGHDT and CDR2 as YYEEEE. The CDR3 covers 15 residues. CDR3 DNA sequence: TGTGCCAGCAGCTTGATGGGACAGCCTAATGAAAAACTGTTTTTT. Protein sequence: CASSLMGQPNEKLFF.

The rearrangement uses TRBV25-1 and TRBJ2-4; 8 bases are shared with TRBD2. There are 13 residues in the CDR3. Per the germline V gene, CDR1 is MGHDK and CDR2 is SYGVNS. The J segment lost 6 bases and the V segment lost 3 bases, leaving 1 base of the junction unmatched. The CDR3 protein is CASSDSGRNIQYF. The CDR3 coding sequence is TGTGCCAGCAGTGACAGCGGGAGAAACATTCAGTACTTC.

This chain joins TRBV6-2 or TRBV6-3 and TRBJ2-5, with D tentatively TRBD2 (6 bases). The CDR3 spans 13 residues. In germline, CDR1 is MNHEY, CDR2 SVGEGT. V was cut by 4 bases and J by 4 bases, with 10 bases left in between. CDR3 DNA sequence: TGTGCCAGCAGTTTTGGGGGAGGAGAGACCCAGTACTTC. As protein: CASSFGGGETQYF.

This clone showed up just a few times. The CDR3 nucleotides read TGCGCCAGCAGCTTGGTTGGTGGGGCGGTGAACACTGAAGCTTTCTTT. This codes for CASSLVGGAVNTEAFF. The chain carries TRBV5-1 and TRBJ1-1; tentative D call: TRBD1 (5 bases). The CDR3 has 16 residues. Germline V gene data show CDR1 as SGHRS and CDR2 as YFSETQ. V gave up 0 bases and J gave up 0 bases, with 12 bases separating them.

About this clone itself: Compared with germline, one end of the junction differs, possibly owing to a read error. The V call is TRBV5-4, the J call TRBJ2-1; the match to TRBD2 covers 15 bases. This CDR3 is 16 amino acids long. Germline CDR1 and CDR2: SGHNT and YYREEE (reference sequence). CDR3 sequence: CANSNGLAGGGNEQFF. CDR3 coding DNA: TGTGCCAACAGCAACGGACTAGCGGGAGGGGGTAATGAGCAGTTCTTC.

The chain combines TRBV18 with TRBJ1-5, with 8 bases identical to TRBD1. CDR1 KGHSH and CDR2 LQKENI come from the germline V gene. This CDR3 region has 15 residues. V dropped 2 bases and J dropped 3; count of bases not matched to a gene: 3. The CDR3 bases are TGTGCCAGCTCACCAGGGACAGGATACAATCAGCCCCAGCATTTT. It is translated as CASSPGTGYNQPQHF.

The chain has TRBV6-5 and TRBJ2-7, with 10 bases aligning to TRBD2. Germline V gene sequence: CDR1 MNHEY, CDR2 SVGAGI. The CDR3 consists of 15 residues. V shed 4 bases and J 3 bases; nucleotides not matched to a gene: 6. CDR3 in DNA: TGTGCCAGCAGTTCGACTAGCGGGCCTGACTACGAGCAGTACTTC. It translates to CASSSTSGPDYEQYF.

The rearrangement uses TRBV19 and TRBJ1-5; D ambiguous. Per germline, CDR1 LNHDA and CDR2 SQIVND (reference sequence). The V end was cut by 7 bases, the J end by 0 bases, with 10 bases between. The CDR3 loop spans 14 amino acids. The CDR3 DNA reads TGTGCCAGTACCATGCGCCATAGCAATCAGCCCCAGCATTTT. It codes for CASTMRHSNQPQHF.

This sequence joins TRBV11-3 and TRBJ1-6; possible D gene TRBD1, 6 bases. Germline CDR1 and CDR2: SGHNT and YENEEA. This CDR3 region has 19 residues. Trimming shortened V by 4 bases and J by 0 bases, and 19 bases separated the two germline ends. For the CDR3, the DNA is TGTGCCAGCAGCTCTCACCGGGCCCAGGGGAGCTCCTATAATTCACCCCTCCACTTT. Residues: CASSSHRAQGSSYNSPLHF.

As DNA, the CDR3 is TGTGCCAGCAGCTTACGGACAGGGGTGGGAGAGACCCAGTACTTC. The encoded protein is CASSLRTGVGETQYF. The chain couples TRBV5-5 to TRBJ2-5, with TRBD1 identical over 9 bases. J was trimmed by 4 bases and V by 2 bases; bases with no gene match: 6. This CDR3 is built from 15 residues. From germline, CDR1 is SGHKS and CDR2 YYEKEE (reference sequence).

The chain employs TRBV11-2 and TRBJ1-1, with 8 bases matching TRBD1. V was clipped by 5 bases and J by 6 bases; unmatched bases: 8. From germline, CDR1 is SGHAT and CDR2 FQNNGV. CDR3 length equals 14 residues. The DNA of the CDR3 is TGTGCCAGCAGCACCGGACAGGGCCACCCTGAAGCTTTCTTT. This translates into CASSTGQGHPEAFF.

This chain joins TRBV9 and TRBJ1-2; D gene unclear. The CDR3 is 14 amino acids. CDR1 SGDLS and CDR2 YYNGEE come from the germline V gene. V was shortened by 0 bases and J by 5 bases, with 11 bases between the two germline ends. This chain's CDR3 is CASSVEPGAYGYTF. The DNA for the CDR3 is TGTGCCAGCAGCGTAGAGCCTGGTGCGTATGGCTACACCTTC.

The CDR3 sequence is CASSLWTGAYEQYV. As DNA, the CDR3 is TGTGCCAGCAGCCTTTGGACAGGGGCCTACGAGCAGTACGTC. The chain has TRBV7-2 and TRBJ2-7; 9 positions match TRBD1. Germline V gene data show CDR1 as SGHTA and CDR2 as FQGNSA. The V and J ends lost 5 bases and 2 bases, in that order; junction bases with no gene match: 4. There are 14 residues in the CDR3.

This chain uses TRBV5-1 with TRBJ2-7, with D maybe TRBD2 (5 bases). Trimming took 4 bases from V and 4 from J, leaving 15 bases between them. Looked up from germline, CDR1 is SGHRS and CDR2 is YFSETQ. CDR3 length equals 14 residues. This chain's CDR3 is CASSPSGGGYEQYV. The CDR3 coding sequence is TGCGCCAGCAGCCCCAGTGGTGGAGGATACGAGCAGTACGTC.

The chain uses TRBV5-1 and TRBJ2-5; D possibly corresponds to TRBD1 (5 bases). Germline V gene sequence: CDR1 SGHRS, CDR2 YFSETQ. Trimming stripped 2 bases from V and 0 bases from J, with 11 bases between. The length of the CDR3 is 15 residues. CDR3 residues: CASSFTTAYQETQYF. CDR3 nucleotide sequence: TGCGCCAGCAGCTTTACGACAGCTTACCAAGAGACCCAGTACTTC.

Written as DNA, the CDR3 is TGTGCCAGCAGCTTGGACGGGAGCTTGGTTAATGAGCAGTTCTTC. It translates to CASSLDGSLVNEQFF. This chain links TRBV7-3 with TRBJ2-1, with a weak D call TRBD2 (6 bases). V gave up 3 bases and J gave up 7 bases, with 16 bases separating them. The germline V gene has CDR1 SGHTA and CDR2 FQGTGA. This CDR3 has 15 residues. Full variable domain (missing parts from reference TRBV7-3 and TRBJ2-1): GAGVSQTPSNKVTEKGKYVELRCDPISGHTALYWYRQSLGQGPEFLIYFQGTGAADDSGLPNDRFFAVRPEGSVSTLKIQRTERGDSAVYLCASSLDGSLVNEQFFGPGTRLTVL.

The V and J genes are TRBV19 and TRBJ2-2; D is perhaps TRBD2 (5 bases). The V gene's germline CDR1 is LNHDA and CDR2 SQIVND (reference sequence). This CDR3 has 13 residues. Trimming left V 3 bases short and J 6 bases short, with 8 bases between. The CDR3 sequence is CASSIKGAGELFF. Here the CDR3 DNA reads TGTGCCAGTAGTATCAAGGGAGCCGGGGAGCTGTTTTTT.